This TCR beta chain was identified during a study of shared clonotypes between healthy human individuals. Study-wide background: Used for every donor were three CD4 naive, three CD4 memory, two CD8 naive and one CD8 memory plate.

The method was immunoSEQ multiplex PCR; TCRdb's version includes in-frame clones alone and lacks a portion of them. The sample gives about 2.1 million clones, approximately 92% of which show up once; approximately 1.7% is in the top ten. The CDR3 has 14 residues. V dropped 4 bases and J dropped 6; count of bases not matched to a gene: 9. The germline V gene has CDR1 SGHNT and CDR2 YYREEE (reference sequence). Terminally differentiated effector memory CD45RA+ cells were left out of the naive CD8 fraction, which was CD45RO-negative and positively selected for CCR7. The chain combines TRBV5-4 with TRBJ1-2; 7 bases map to TRBD1. Sequencing was performed on naive CD8+ T cells from PBMCs. The receptor's source is a man aged 18 to 29 in good health. Some clones in this sample may be carry-over from other donors' samples. This chain's CDR3 is CASSPKDRIHGYTF. The DNA for the CDR3 is TGTGCCAGCAGCCCGAAGGACAGGATCCATGGCTACACCTTC.